This TCR beta chain was captured by sequencing in a study of glioma-infiltrating T cells. Overall study context: Before surgery, glioma patients received dexamethasone for at most six days.

A remark on this clonotype: The antigen remains undetermined.

Amplification of TCR alpha and beta CDR3 regions from RNA used iRepertoire nested multiplex PCR. TCRdb processed the multiplex PCR reads anew with MiXCR; each CDR3 protein has one entry. The sample records around 390,000 distinct CDR3 sequences, approximately 42% being singletons. Findings of the study overall: Patients with low tissue-blood divergence carried a signature set of shared blood CDR3 motifs.

The sample taken for sequencing was glioma tissue, nonneoplastic brain tissue, or PBMCs (not recorded which). The source is a human donor with low-grade glioma or glioblastoma, undergoing nonglioma brain surgery, or in good health (not recorded which).

Here the CDR3 DNA reads TGCGCCAGCAGCCAAATAAGGGGCGCGGGAGGGCCGGTGTACTTC. This gives the protein CASSQIRGAGGPVYF. V gene TRBV4-3 combines with J gene TRBJ2-7, with 9 bases aligning to TRBD2. J was trimmed by 12 bases and V by 2 bases; bases with no gene match: 14. There are 15 residues in the CDR3. The germline V gene has CDR1 LGHNA and CDR2 YSLEER.